The clone carrying this T cell receptor (beta chain) was found many times. This specimen belongs to a study of T cells after yellow fever vaccination. The CDR3 consists of 13 residues. V was pared by 8 bases and J by 4 bases, with 13 bases between. Each CDR3 protein is one row after TCRdb ran MiXCR on the 5' RACE reads. This table holds roughly 520,000 distinct CDR3 sequences, 21% found once. This receptor was obtained from a man aged 18-30 years who received the YFV17D yellow fever vaccine. The source was PBMCs, collected about 20 days after the first yellow fever vaccination. The chain carries TRBV12-3 or TRBV12-4 and TRBJ2-3; a possible D gene is TRBD2 (6 bases). CDR3 protein: CASGTAASDTQYF. The DNA of the CDR3 is TGTGCCAGCGGGACTGCCGCCTCAGATACGCAGTATTTT.